The 26 T cell receptor beta chains given below trace back to one sample, sequenced in a study of Ad26.COV2.S vaccination and SARS-CoV-2 variants. Treatment given: about 20 received Ad26.COV2.S at low or high dose, single or two shots; 5 received placebo; per-sample allocation not given. Collection of samples fell on day 63 after the first vaccine or placebo injection. Sequenced by immunoSEQ multiplex PCR; TCRdb stores in-frame clones only, minus some. Counted here are around 320,000 clones, 86% occurring once; the ten biggest clones make up under 2%. Sequenced material: peripheral blood, taken in a trial of Ad26.COV2.S vaccine versus placebo. The receptors shown here come from a person aged 18-60 years who received the Ad26.COV2.S COVID-19 vaccine or a placebo.

For the CDR3, the DNA is TGTGCCAGCGCCGGGACAGGGGGGAAGGCTAACTATGGCTACACCTTC. Protein sequence: CASAGTGGKANYGYTF. J is TRBJ1-2 and V is TRBV19; 11 positions match TRBD1. The CDR3 spans 16 residues. Per germline, CDR1 LNHDA and CDR2 SQIVND (reference sequence). The trim removed 9 bases at V and 0 bases at J, leaving 9 bases unmatched.

This clone showed up just a few times. The chain joins TRBV5-6 to TRBJ2-7; TRBD1 is a possible D gene (5 bases). The CDR3 extends over 13 amino acids. Germline V gene lookup returns CDR1 SGHDT and CDR2 YYEEEE. Deletions cut 2 bases from V and 4 bases from J, with 10 bases between. The CDR3 protein is CASSLGDYYEQYF. The DNA of the CDR3 is TGTGCCAGCAGCTTAGGGGATTATTACGAGCAGTACTTC.

The gene calls are TRBV4-3 and TRBJ2-5, with 11 bases identical to TRBD2. The V and J ends lost 0 bases and 2 bases, in that order; junction bases with no gene match: 2. Per the germline V gene, CDR1 is LGHNA and CDR2 is YSLEER. This CDR3 comprises 16 residues. Here the CDR3 DNA reads TGCGCCAGCAGCCAAGAGTTAGCGGGGGGGCAAGAGACCCAGTACTTC. Amino acid sequence: CASSQELAGGQETQYF.

This clone was detected a few times. The chain joins TRBV7-8 to TRBJ2-7, with D maybe TRBD1 (7 bases). The CDR3 sequence is 15 residues long. The V gene lost 5 bases and the J gene lost 0 bases, with 14 bases spanning the gap. Germline values: CDR1 SGHVS, CDR2 FQNEAQ. The CDR3 DNA reads TGTGCCAGCAGCCGAGACAGGGACTTCTCCTACGAGCAGTACTTC. Translation: CASSRDRDFSYEQYF.

Only a few counts were recorded for this clone. The V gene is TRBV19, the J gene TRBJ2-7; unclear D gene. Germline assignment: CDR1 LNHDA and CDR2 SQIVND (reference sequence). V lost 4 bases and J 4 bases, leaving 8 bases between the germline ends. This CDR3 is 12 amino acids long. The CDR3 DNA follows: TGTGCCAGTAGTACGCCCGGGTACGAGCAGTACTTC. Its translation: CASSTPGYEQYF.

In its sample, this clone was seen once. The chain employs TRBV18 and TRBJ1-1; D perhaps matches TRBD1 (5 bases). Germline lookup yields CDR1 KGHSH and CDR2 LQKENI. The CDR3 sequence is 14 residues long. V gave up 5 bases and J gave up 3 bases, with 13 bases separating them. This chain's CDR3 is CASSTGMGDTEAFF. In DNA, the CDR3 is TGTGCCAGCTCAACGGGGATGGGGGACACTGAAGCTTTCTTT.

CDR3 sequence: CASSHAGAYYGYTF. The CDR3 nucleotides read TGTGCCAGCAGCCATGCCGGGGCATACTATGGCTACACCTTC. The rearrangement links TRBV7-9 to TRBJ1-2, with D possibly TRBD1 on 5 matching bases. Germline V gene lookup returns CDR1 SEHNR and CDR2 FQNEAQ (reference sequence). This CDR3 has 14 amino acids. V lost 5 bases to trimming and J lost 3 bases, with 13 bases between them.

CDR3 sequence: CASSPRGDRGPNGYTF. The CDR3 bases are TGTGCCAGCTCACCCCGGGGGGACAGGGGGCCGAATGGCTACACCTTC. The genes are TRBV18 and TRBJ1-2, with TRBD1 matching over 12 bases. The CDR3 totals 16 residues. After removal of 3 bases from V and 6 bases from J, the junction contained 8 bases not matched to a gene. From germline, CDR1 is KGHSH and CDR2 LQKENI.

The rearrangement links TRBV30 to TRBJ1-2, with a possible D match to TRBD1 (6 bases). Germline-derived CDR1 and CDR2 are GTSNPN and SVGIG (reference sequence). This CDR3 has 13 amino acids. Trimming cost V 4 bases and J 7 bases, with 16 bases left between them. The CDR3 reads CAWMSGRGRGYTF. The CDR3 DNA reads as TGTGCCTGGATGTCCGGGCGGGGGCGTGGCTACACCTTC.

The rearrangement links TRBV5-1 to TRBJ2-2; D possibly corresponds to TRBD2 (7 bases). Trimming cost V 1 base and J 7 bases, with 17 bases left between them. The germline CDR1 and CDR2 sequences are SGHRS and YFSETQ. This CDR3 comprises 16 residues. This CDR3 reads CASSLSRGAIDGELFF. The CDR3 DNA reads as TGCGCCAGCAGCTTGAGTCGGGGGGCAATTGACGGGGAGCTGTTTTTT.

This chain connects TRBV4-1 to TRBJ2-5; D call uncertain. The CDR3 covers 14 residues. Germline V lookup: CDR1 MGHRA, CDR2 YSYEKL. V was pared by 4 bases and J by 2 bases, with 11 bases between. CDR3 in DNA: TGCGCCAGCAGCCCCAGCAGAGGACAAGAGACCCAGTACTTC. Protein product: CASSPSRGQETQYF.

This clone was found a few times. This chain links TRBV24-1 with TRBJ2-5; no clear D gene. Germline CDR1 reads KGHDR; CDR2 reads SFDVKD. The CDR3 extends over 16 amino acids. V lost 3 bases and J 2 bases, leaving 15 bases between the germline ends. CDR3 nucleotides: TGTGCCACCAGTGATACAAGAAGTGTTAATCAAGAGACCCAGTACTTC. Translating gives CATSDTRSVNQETQYF.

The CDR3 DNA reads as TGTGCCAGCAGGGATACGGGACAAAATGAAGCTTTCTTT. Translated: CASRDTGQNEAFF. The chain couples TRBV6-5 to TRBJ1-1; TRBD1 is a possible D gene (6 bases). Trimming removed 6 bases from V and 7 bases from J, with 15 bases in between. Germline V gives CDR1 MNHEY, CDR2 SVGAGI. The CDR3 length is 13 residues.

The V gene is TRBV12-3 or TRBV12-4, the J gene TRBJ1-1; D unclear. The CDR3 sequence is 13 residues long. Trimming removed 2 bases at V and 4 bases at J, with 8 bases between. As DNA, the CDR3 is TGTGCCAGCAGTTTATCGGGGTTCACTGAAGCTTTCTTT. This encodes CASSLSGFTEAFF.

V and J are TRBV5-4 and TRBJ1-2; 7 bases map to TRBD1. The germline V gene encodes CDR1 SGHNT and CDR2 YYREEE (reference sequence). CDR3 size: 13 residues. The ends lost 1 base at V and 5 bases at J; junction bases unmatched: 2. CDR3 region: CASSLQTGYGYTF. DNA of the CDR3: TGTGCCAGCAGCTTGCAGACAGGGTATGGCTACACCTTC.

The rearrangement joins TRBV3-1 (or the pseudogene TRBV3-2) to TRBJ2-5; TRBD2 agrees at 8 bases. CDR1 LGHDT and CDR2 YNNKEL come from the germline V gene (reference sequence). The CDR3 has 16 residues. V trimming: 4 bases; J trimming: 4 bases; junction bases outside the gene matches: 11. In DNA form, the CDR3 reads TGTGCCAGCAGCCCCCCCCGGGAGGGGTTAGGAGAGACCCAGTACTTC. Amino acid sequence: CASSPPREGLGETQYF.

Comment on this clone: The same CDR3 is also encoded by other DNA sequences in this sample. The chain combines TRBV19 with TRBJ1-2, with D unresolved. V dropped 5 bases and J dropped 2 bases, with 3 bases sitting between them. Germline CDR1 reads LNHDA; CDR2 reads SQIVND (reference sequence). This CDR3 has 11 residues. DNA for the CDR3: TGTGCCAGTAGTTTGAACTATGGCTACACCTTC. Translated, it gives CASSLNYGYTF.

The table lists this clone with a few counts. CDR3 region: CASSFSGGAYNEQFF. DNA of the CDR3: TGTGCCAGCAGCTTTAGCGGGGGGGCCTACAATGAGCAGTTCTTC. This chain uses TRBV5-4 with TRBJ2-1, with TRBD2 matching over 11 bases. Germline lookup yields CDR1 SGHNT and CDR2 YYREEE (reference sequence). The CDR3 runs to 15 residues. The V gene end was trimmed by 2 bases and the J gene end by 2 bases; junction bases not matched to a gene: 0.

The table lists this clone with a count of one. V usage is TRBV2 and J usage is TRBJ1-5; TRBD1 matches at 11 bases. J was trimmed by 8 bases and V by 10 bases; bases with no gene match: 4. The V gene's germline CDR1 is SNHLY and CDR2 FYNNEI. This CDR3 spans 12 amino acids. The CDR3 bases are TGTGCCACCGGGACAGGGGGGAAGCCCCAGCATTTT. It codes for CATGTGGKPQHF.

The rearrangement joins TRBV30 to TRBJ1-5; no firm D call. Trimming pared 0 bases from V and 5 bases from J, leaving 14 bases between. The germline V gene encodes CDR1 GTSNPN and CDR2 SVGIG (reference sequence). The CDR3 length is 15 residues. In DNA form, the CDR3 reads TGTGCCTGGAGTGTTGCCAGGAGGGTAGATCAGCCCCAGCATTTT. This sequence encodes CAWSVARRVDQPQHF.

The chain couples TRBV12-3 or TRBV12-4 to TRBJ2-7, with D possibly TRBD1 on 6 matching bases. CDR3 length: 13 residues. V gave up 3 bases and J gave up 6 bases, with 12 bases separating them. The chain's CDR3 is CASSFLQGSEQYF. In DNA, the CDR3 is TGTGCCAGCAGTTTTTTACAGGGTTCCGAGCAGTACTTC.

V is TRBV7-2 and J is TRBJ1-4, with 7 bases fitting TRBD1. The ends lost 5 bases at V and 13 bases at J; junction bases unmatched: 13. Germline V gene lookup returns CDR1 SGHTA and CDR2 FQGNSA. The CDR3 consists of 14 residues. CDR3 sequence reads: CASSQGQTRWRLFF. In DNA, the CDR3 is TGTGCCAGCAGCCAGGGACAGACCAGGTGGAGACTGTTTTTT.

This chain links TRBV2 with TRBJ2-5, with a tentative D call TRBD2 (6 bases). Germline CDR1 reads SNHLY; CDR2 reads FYNNEI. The CDR3 length is 13 residues. The germline V and J ends were trimmed by 6 bases and 2 bases, with 10 bases remaining between them. CDR3 coding DNA: TGTGCCAGCAGCCAGGGACTTCAAGAGACCCAGTACTTC. Translated: CASSQGLQETQYF.

The chain combines TRBV27 with TRBJ2-7, with TRBD2 matching 10 bases. The V gene end was trimmed by 2 bases and the J gene end by 5 bases; junction bases not matched to a gene: 6. The CDR3 runs 15 residues. Germline values: CDR1 MNHEY, CDR2 SMNVEV (reference sequence). The CDR3 bases are TGTGCCAGCAGTTTAGGGCTAGCGGGGGCCAACGAGCAGTACTTC. Protein product: CASSLGLAGANEQYF.

This clone was detected only once. The chain couples TRBV7-2 to TRBJ2-1, with D possibly TRBD1 on 5 matching bases. Germline CDR1 reads SGHTA; CDR2 reads FQGNSA. The CDR3 has 13 residues. Trimming cost V 7 bases and J 4 bases, with 11 bases left between them. CDR3 region: CASKIGVYNEQFF. The CDR3 DNA reads TGTGCCAGCAAGATAGGGGTGTACAATGAGCAGTTCTTC.

V and J are TRBV6-2 or TRBV6-3 and TRBJ1-2; no clear D. The germline gives CDR1 MNHEY, CDR2 SVGEGT. The CDR3 runs 15 residues. The germline V and J ends were trimmed by 2 bases and 4 bases, with 14 bases remaining between them. CDR3 DNA: TGTGCCAGCAGTTACCCCGCATTGCGGGGCTATGGCTACACCTTC. Amino acid sequence: CASSYPALRGYGYTF.